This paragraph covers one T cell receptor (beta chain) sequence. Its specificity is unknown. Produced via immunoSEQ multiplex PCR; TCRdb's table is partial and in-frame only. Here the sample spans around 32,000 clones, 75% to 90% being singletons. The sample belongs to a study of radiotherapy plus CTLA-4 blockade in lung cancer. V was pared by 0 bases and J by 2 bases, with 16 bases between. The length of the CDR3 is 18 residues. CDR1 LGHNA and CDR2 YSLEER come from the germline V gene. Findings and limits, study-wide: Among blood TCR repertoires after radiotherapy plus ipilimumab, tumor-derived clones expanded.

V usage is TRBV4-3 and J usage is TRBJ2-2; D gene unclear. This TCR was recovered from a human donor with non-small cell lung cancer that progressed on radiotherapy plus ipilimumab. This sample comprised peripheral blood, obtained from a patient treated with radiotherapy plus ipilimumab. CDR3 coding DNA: TGCGCCAGCAGCCAAGAATTGGTGCAGGCCCGAAACACCGGGGAGCTGTTTTTT. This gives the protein CASSQELVQARNTGELFF.